What follows are 20 T cell receptor beta chains derived from one specimen sequenced in a study of glioma-infiltrating T cells. Using RNA template, CDR3s of TCR alpha and beta were amplified with iRepertoire arm-PCR. TCRdb reanalysed the multiplex PCR reads using MiXCR and keeps one entry per CDR3 protein. The table lists about 140,000 distinct CDR3 sequences, 35% to 50% of them singletons. Specimen: glioma tissue, nonneoplastic brain tissue, or PBMCs (not recorded which). These receptors were collected from a human donor with low-grade glioma or glioblastoma, undergoing nonglioma brain surgery, or in good health (not recorded which).

This clonotype has only a few counts. The chain employs TRBV6-1 and TRBJ1-3, with D tentatively TRBD1 (5 bases). Per the germline V gene, CDR1 is MNHNS and CDR2 is SASEGT. The CDR3 has 15 residues. Between the trimmed V and J ends, which lost 5 bases and 0 bases, there was a span of 11 bases. CDR3 residues: CASSTGRSSGNTIYF. The CDR3 DNA sequence: TGTGCCAGCAGTACAGGACGGAGCTCTGGAAACACCATATATTTT.

The table lists this clonotype with many counts. The V call is TRBV6-1, the J call TRBJ1-1, with TRBD1 identical over 8 bases. With 6 bases clipped from V and 10 bases from J, the junction kept 10 bases outside the gene matches. CDR1 and CDR2 from the germline V gene are MNHNS and SASEGT. The CDR3 extends over 13 amino acids. The CDR3, as DNA: TGTGCCAGCAGCCCAGGGGGCAGCGTAAGAGCTTTCTTT. It translates to CASSPGGSVRAFF.

This clonotype turned up a few times. The V gene is TRBV6-2 or TRBV6-3, the J gene TRBJ1-2; the D gene is possibly TRBD1 (5 bases). This CDR3 is 14 amino acids long. Germline CDR1 MNHEY, CDR2 SVGEGT. Trimming took 5 bases from V and 5 from J, leaving 15 bases between them. This CDR3 reads CASSPPGRTYGYTF. Here the CDR3 DNA reads TGTGCCAGCAGTCCACCGGGACGGACATATGGCTACACCTTC.

Details on this clonotype: Germline is not matched at one junction end, which may reflect a read error. V gene TRBV7-2 combines with J gene TRBJ2-7; D is unresolved. The CDR3 has 14 amino acids. From germline, CDR1 is SGHTA and CDR2 FQGNSA. CDR3 in DNA: TGTGCCTGCAGCTTACGAACAGTCACCTACGAGCAGTACTTC. It yields the protein CACSLRTVTYEQYF. The entire variable domain, with the rest obtained from reference TRBV7-2 and TRBJ2-7, is as follows: GAGVSQSPSNKVTEKGKDVELRCDPISGHTALYWYRQSLGQGLEFLIYFQGNSAPDKSGLPSDRFSAERTGGSVSTLTIQRTQQEDSAVYLCACSLRTVTYEQYFGPGTRLTVT.

Points on this clonotype: The junction and the germline gene differ at one end; a read error may be behind it. The rearrangement links TRBV6-6 to TRBJ1-3, with D hard to call. Germline V gives CDR1 MNHNY, CDR2 SVGAGI (reference sequence). The CDR3 contains 14 residues. The CDR3, as DNA: TGTACCAGCGGATCGGGGTCCTCTGGAAACACCATATATTTT. This translates into CTSGSGSSGNTIYF.

The J gene is TRBJ1-5, the V gene TRBV19; 8 bases fit TRBD1. The trim removed 6 bases at V and 0 bases at J, leaving 7 bases unmatched. The CDR3 length is 16 residues. Germline CDR1 is LNHDA and CDR2 is SQIVND (reference sequence). The CDR3, as DNA: TGTGCCAGTAGCGACAGGGGCCCCGATAGCAATCAGCCCCAGCATTTT. It encodes CASSDRGPDSNQPQHF.

The gene calls are TRBV6-1 and TRBJ2-3; D gene ambiguous. Trimming stripped 6 bases from V and 7 bases from J, with 14 bases between. The CDR3 has 13 amino acids. The germline CDR1 and CDR2 sequences are MNHNS and SASEGT. For the CDR3, the DNA is TGTGCCAGCAGGTCTGATTATCGAAATACGCAGTATTTT. Its protein product is CASRSDYRNTQYF.

This clonotype was seen a few times. This chain connects TRBV7-9 to TRBJ1-1; no clear D. This CDR3 is 13 amino acids long. The V and J ends lost 1 base and 1 base respectively, with 4 bases between them. The germline V gene has CDR1 SEHNR and CDR2 FQNEAQ (reference sequence). CDR3 region: CASSLEKNTEAFF. The CDR3 DNA follows: TGTGCCAGCAGCTTAGAGAAGAACACTGAAGCTTTCTTT.

The genes are TRBV2 and TRBJ2-7; D remains ambiguous. Germline CDR1 reads SNHLY; CDR2 reads FYNNEI. The CDR3 has 13 residues. The V end lost 4 bases, the J end lost 6 bases, and 13 bases lay between the germline ends. CDR3 in amino acids: CASSARLRGEQYF. The CDR3 nucleotides read TGTGCCAGCAGTGCTCGCCTCCGCGGCGAGCAGTACTTC.

Only a few counts were recorded for this clonotype. The V and J genes are TRBV6-1 and TRBJ2-1; unclear D gene. The CDR3 covers 16 residues. V was cut by 6 bases and J by 0 bases, with 15 bases left in between. The germline gives CDR1 MNHNS, CDR2 SASEGT. CDR3 bases: TGTGCCAGCAGCCGTCGAAAAGTGGCCTCCTACAATGAGCAGTTCTTC. This encodes CASSRRKVASYNEQFF.

This clonotype was found a few times. V gene TRBV20-1 combines with J gene TRBJ1-2; the D is unclear. The CDR3 has 15 amino acids. The germline gives CDR1 DFQATT, CDR2 SNEGSKA (reference sequence). Trimming pared 0 bases from V and 0 bases from J, leaving 11 bases between. CDR3 nucleotide sequence: TGCAGTGCTAGAGATCGAGACACCGCTAACTATGGCTACACCTTC. Its protein product is CSARDRDTANYGYTF.

V gene TRBV6-1 combines with J gene TRBJ1-1; weak D call: TRBD1 (5 bases). There are 14 residues in the CDR3. Germline V gene lookup returns CDR1 MNHNS and CDR2 SASEGT. V was cut by 8 bases and J by 4 bases, with 17 bases left in between. This CDR3 reads CASRNARGRTEAFF. DNA for the CDR3: TGTGCCAGCCGAAACGCAAGGGGTCGCACTGAAGCTTTCTTT.

The chain couples TRBV4-3 to TRBJ2-3, with 10 bases lining up with TRBD2. The CDR3 runs 15 residues. V was pared by 4 bases and J by 2 bases, with 3 bases of the junction left unmatched. Germline V CDR1 and CDR2: LGHNA, YSLEER. This CDR3 is CASSPLAGVTDTQYF. DNA of the CDR3: TGCGCCAGCAGCCCTCTAGCGGGGGTCACAGATACGCAGTATTTT.

In its sample, this clonotype was seen once. The gene calls are TRBV18 and TRBJ1-1, with TRBD1 matching 7 bases. After removal of 2 bases from V and 3 bases from J, the junction contained 3 bases not matched to a gene. The CDR3 runs to 14 residues. Germline V CDR1 and CDR2: KGHSH, LQKENI. This CDR3 is CASSPSGGDTEAFF. Written as DNA, the CDR3 is TGTGCCAGCTCACCATCAGGGGGGGACACTGAAGCTTTCTTT.

The chain has TRBV6-1 and TRBJ2-1, with 12 positions matching TRBD2. The CDR3 is 18 amino acids. In germline, CDR1 is MNHNS, CDR2 SASEGT. Trimming removed 10 bases from V and 7 bases from J; junction bases left unmatched: 20. The CDR3 sequence: CAIRASNPTTSGGNEQFF. DNA of the CDR3: TGTGCCATCAGGGCATCTAACCCGACGACTAGCGGGGGTAATGAGCAGTTCTTC.

In this sample, this clonotype turned up once. At one end, the junction sequence differs from germline, possibly due to a read error. The V gene is TRBV7-2, the J gene TRBJ2-7, with D hard to call. Germline CDR1 and CDR2: SGHTA and FQGNSA. This CDR3 region has 12 residues. The CDR3 region is CARSTGSYEQYF. CDR3 coding DNA: TGTGCCCGCAGTACGGGCTCCTACGAGCAGTACTTC.

The sample holds many counts of this clonotype. The gene calls are TRBV28 and TRBJ2-3, with a possible D match to TRBD2 (5 bases). The CDR3 is made up of 12 amino acids. Trimming stripped 7 bases from V and 4 bases from J, with 9 bases between. Germline V CDR1 and CDR2: MDHEN, SYDVKM. For the CDR3, the DNA is TGTGCCAGCAATGAGGGTTCAGATACGCAGTATTTT. It codes for CASNEGSDTQYF.

The CDR3: CSAILGVQGYTF. The CDR3 nucleotides are TGCAGTGCTATCCTCGGGGTTCAGGGCTACACCTTC. The V gene is TRBV20-1, the J gene TRBJ1-2; D call uncertain. The CDR3 extends over 12 amino acids. The germline V and J ends were trimmed by 4 bases and 8 bases, with 14 bases remaining between them. Germline values: CDR1 DFQATT, CDR2 SNEGSKA (reference sequence).

The chain uses TRBV6-1 and TRBJ2-7, with a possible D match to TRBD1 (6 bases). Germline CDR1 reads MNHNS; CDR2 reads SASEGT. Trimming left V 6 bases short and J 3 bases short, with 12 bases between. The CDR3 covers 13 residues. This chain's CDR3 is CASRQGRVYEQYF. CDR3 nucleotide sequence: TGTGCCAGCAGACAGGGACGGGTCTACGAGCAGTACTTC.

The sample holds many counts of this clonotype. The chain couples TRBV19 to TRBJ1-2, with D unclear. Per germline, CDR1 LNHDA and CDR2 SQIVND (reference sequence). The CDR3 consists of 14 residues. Trimming removed 1 base from V and 0 bases from J, with 6 bases in between. The CDR3 reads CASSIVRANYGYTF. The CDR3 DNA reads TGTGCCAGTAGTATAGTCAGAGCTAACTATGGCTACACCTTC.